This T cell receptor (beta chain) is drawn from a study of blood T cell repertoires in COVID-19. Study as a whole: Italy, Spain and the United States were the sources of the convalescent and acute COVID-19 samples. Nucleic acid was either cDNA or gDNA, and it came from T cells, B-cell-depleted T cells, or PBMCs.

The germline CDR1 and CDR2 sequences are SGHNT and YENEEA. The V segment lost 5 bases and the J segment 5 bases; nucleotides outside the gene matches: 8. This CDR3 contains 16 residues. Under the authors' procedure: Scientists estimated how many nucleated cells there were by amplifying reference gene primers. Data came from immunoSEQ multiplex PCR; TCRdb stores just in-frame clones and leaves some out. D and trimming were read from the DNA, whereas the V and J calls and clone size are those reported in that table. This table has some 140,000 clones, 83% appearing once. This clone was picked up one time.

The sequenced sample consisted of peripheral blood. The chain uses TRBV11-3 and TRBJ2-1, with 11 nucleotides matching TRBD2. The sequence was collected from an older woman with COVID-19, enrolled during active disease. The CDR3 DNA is TGTGCCAGCAGCCCCTATAGCGGGGGGGCCGACAATGAGCAGTTCTTC. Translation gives CASSPYSGGADNEQFF.